Given below is one TCR beta chain in context. Its target is unknown. The sample comes from a study of response to subunit inactivated influenza vaccine. TCRdb reprocessed the RT-PCR reads via MiXCR and lists one record per CDR3 protein. The sample lists roughly 780,000 distinct CDR3 sequences; less than 20% were seen once. This CDR3 spans 13 amino acids. The V gene's germline CDR1 is MGHRA and CDR2 YSYEKL. V shed 3 bases and J shed 4 bases, with 10 bases lying between them. Study observations and caveats: A suggestion made by the authors is that each seasonal influenza vaccination recruits few new T cells.

The chain uses TRBV4-1 and TRBJ2-7, with D tentatively TRBD1 (6 bases). The source was PBMCs from blood, collected roughly 5 days after vaccination. This clonotype was obtained from a man aged 50 or older who received an inactivated influenza vaccine. CDR3 bases: TGCGCCAGCAGCCATCTCGGACAGTACGAGCAGTACTTC. Protein: CASSHLGQYEQYF.